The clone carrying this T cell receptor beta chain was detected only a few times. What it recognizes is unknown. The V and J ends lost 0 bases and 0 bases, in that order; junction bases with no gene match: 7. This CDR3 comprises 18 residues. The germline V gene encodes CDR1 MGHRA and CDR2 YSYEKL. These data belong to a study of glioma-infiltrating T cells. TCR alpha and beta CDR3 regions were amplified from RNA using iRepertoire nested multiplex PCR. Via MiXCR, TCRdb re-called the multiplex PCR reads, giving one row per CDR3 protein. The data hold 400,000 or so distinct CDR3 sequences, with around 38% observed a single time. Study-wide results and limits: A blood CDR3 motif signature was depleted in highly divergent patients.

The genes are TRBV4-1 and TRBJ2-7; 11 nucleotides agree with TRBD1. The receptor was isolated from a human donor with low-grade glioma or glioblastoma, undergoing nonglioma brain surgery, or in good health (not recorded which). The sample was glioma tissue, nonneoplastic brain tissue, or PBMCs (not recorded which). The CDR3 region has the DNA TGCGCCAGCAGCCAAGATGTCCTCGGGACAGGGGGCTCCTACGAGCAGTACTTC. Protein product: CASSQDVLGTGGSYEQYF.